A single sample gave rise to the 17 T cell receptor beta chains below, sequenced in a study of OX40 agonist ivuxolimab in advanced cancers. The method was immunoSEQ multiplex PCR; TCRdb's version includes in-frame clones alone and lacks a portion of them. This table holds about 59,000 clones, 87% found once. The sample in question was CD4+ or CD8+ T cells sorted from blood, obtained in a trial of the OX40 agonist ivuxolimab. These receptors came from an adult with an advanced solid tumor such as melanoma, head and neck, liver or kidney cancer.

In regard to this clone: A read error may account for a junction end that differs from germline. The V and J genes are TRBV7-9 and TRBJ1-4; 8 bases are shared with TRBD1. Germline CDR1 and CDR2: SEHNR and FQNEAQ (reference sequence). The CDR3 covers 13 residues. The CDR3 nucleotides read TGTGCCAGCAGCTCAGCGATGGGGGACAGGCACATTTTT. It yields the protein CASSSAMGDRHIF.

This chain links TRBV5-1 with TRBJ1-2; TRBD1 matches 10 bases. CDR1 and CDR2 (germline): SGHRS, YFSETQ. V shed 4 bases, J shed 4 bases, and the junction held 4 bases outside the gene matches. This CDR3 region has 14 residues. The CDR3 sequence: CASSTGTGVYGYTF. The CDR3 DNA reads as TGCGCCAGCAGCACGGGGACAGGGGTCTATGGCTACACCTTC. The full variable domain, rest sourced from reference TRBV5-1 and TRBJ1-2, is KAGVTQTPRYLIKTRGQQVTLSCSPISGHRSVSWYQQTPGQGLQFLFEYFSETQRNKGNFPGRFSGRQFSNSRSEMNVSTLELGDSALYLCASSTGTGVYGYTFGSGTRLTVV.

This clone has only one observation. In DNA, the CDR3 is TGTGCCAGTAGTATAATGGAAGGAGGGGGTAACTATGGCTACACCTTC. The encoded protein is CASSIMEGGGNYGYTF. The chain links TRBV19 to TRBJ1-2; D may be TRBD1 (6 bases). CDR1 and CDR2 from the germline V gene are LNHDA and SQIVND (reference sequence). This CDR3 is built from 16 residues. The V end was cut by 2 bases, the J end by 1 base, with 14 bases between.

The chain joins TRBV4-3 to TRBJ2-7, with TRBD1 matching over 7 bases. This CDR3 is 14 amino acids long. Germline V CDR1 and CDR2: LGHNA, YSLEER. The junction had 8 bases not matched to a gene; V was cut back by 4 bases and J by 5 bases. The CDR3, as DNA: TGCGCCAGCAGCCGAAGACAGGGTATCGACGAGCAGTACTTC. As protein: CASSRRQGIDEQYF.

The rearrangement joins TRBV6-1 to TRBJ1-2; 8 bases are shared with TRBD1. With V trimmed by 4 bases and J by 6 bases, 4 bases remained unmatched. The CDR3 totals 13 residues. CDR1 is MNHNS and CDR2 is SASEGT in the germline V gene. The CDR3, as DNA: TGTGCCAGCAGTGCCCAGGGGGCGAATGGCTACACCTTC. It yields the protein CASSAQGANGYTF.

The V gene is TRBV19, the J gene TRBJ2-7, with D unclear. The germline V gene encodes CDR1 LNHDA and CDR2 SQIVND (reference sequence). The CDR3 runs 13 residues. The V gene lost 5 bases and the J gene lost 1 base, with 9 bases spanning the gap. The CDR3 here is CASSGRGSYEQYF. The CDR3 DNA reads as TGTGCCAGTAGTGGGCGAGGATCCTACGAGCAGTACTTC.

This chain joins TRBV5-1 and TRBJ2-5; 7 bases fit TRBD1. CDR3 length: 15 residues. Germline V lookup: CDR1 SGHRS, CDR2 YFSETQ. Germline trimming cut 0 bases from V and 5 bases from J; bases unmatched to any gene: 7. This CDR3 is CASSLGPGGQETQYF. DNA for the CDR3: TGCGCCAGCAGCTTGGGGCCAGGGGGTCAGGAGACCCAGTACTTC.

The J gene is TRBJ1-2, the V gene TRBV7-8; 7 bases are a match to TRBD1. J gave up 5 bases and V 0 bases, and 6 bases lay outside the gene matches. The CDR3 extends over 15 amino acids. Looked up from germline, CDR1 is SGHVS and CDR2 is FQNEAQ. CDR3 protein: CASSLARQGEYGYTF. The CDR3 DNA reads as TGTGCCAGCAGCTTAGCTCGTCAGGGGGAATATGGCTACACCTTC.

J is TRBJ2-7 and V is TRBV6-5; 13 bases are shared with TRBD2. CDR1 and CDR2 from the germline V gene are MNHEY and SVGAGI. After removal of 4 bases from V and 3 bases from J, the junction contained 3 bases not matched to a gene. This CDR3 has 15 residues. The CDR3 nucleotides are TGTGCCAGCAGTTCCGGGACTAGCGGGAACTACGAGCAGTACTTC. It encodes CASSSGTSGNYEQYF.

The V call is TRBV5-1, the J call TRBJ2-3, with 13 bases identical to TRBD2. Germline lookup yields CDR1 SGHRS and CDR2 YFSETQ. The junction had 12 bases not matched to a gene; V was cut back by 2 bases and J by 6 bases. This CDR3 is built from 18 residues. DNA of the CDR3: TGCGCCAGCAGCTTCTCCCCTGGACTAGCGGGGGAAATGGATACGCAGTATTTT. Its protein product is CASSFSPGLAGEMDTQYF. Combining the CDR3 with reference TRBV5-1 and TRBJ2-3 gives the whole variable domain KAGVTQTPRYLIKTRGQQVTLSCSPISGHRSVSWYQQTPGQGLQFLFEYFSETQRNKGNFPGRFSGRQFSNSRSEMNVSTLELGDSALYLCASSFSPGLAGEMDTQYFGPGTRLTVL.

This clone was seen a single time. This chain uses TRBV6-9 with TRBJ1-1, with 12 nucleotides matching TRBD1. V lost 2 bases and J lost 0; bases outside the gene matches: 7. The CDR3 is 18 residues long. The germline V gene encodes CDR1 MNHGY and CDR2 SVAAGI. CDR3 coding DNA: TGTGCCAGCAGTTATGGGACAGGGGGCGCACCCCTGAACACTGAAGCTTTCTTT. It codes for CASSYGTGGAPLNTEAFF.

This sequence joins TRBV5-1 and TRBJ1-1; 9 bases map to TRBD1. Germline assignment: CDR1 SGHRS and CDR2 YFSETQ. The trim removed 0 bases at V and 6 bases at J, leaving 18 bases unmatched. The CDR3 is 19 amino acids. CDR3 sequence: CASSLVQGAGGSGWAEAFF. The CDR3 DNA reads TGCGCCAGCAGCTTGGTACAGGGGGCTGGGGGGTCAGGTTGGGCTGAAGCTTTCTTT.

This clone rates as medium-sized (0.01 to 0.1%). The J gene is TRBJ2-7, the V gene TRBV7-9, with D possibly being TRBD2 (6 bases). V was clipped by 1 base and J by 5 bases, with 15 bases between them. The CDR3 extends over 15 amino acids. Looked up from germline, CDR1 is SEHNR and CDR2 is FQNEAQ (reference sequence). CDR3: CASSLVGGGSNEQYF. The CDR3 coding sequence is TGTGCCAGCAGCTTAGTTGGGGGAGGCTCGAACGAGCAGTACTTC. The full variable domain, completed using reference TRBV7-9 and TRBJ2-7, is DTGVSQNPRHKITKRGQNVTFRCDPISEHNRLYWYRQTLGQGPEFLTYFQNEAQLEKSRLLSDRFSAERPKGSFSTLEIQRTEQGDSAMYLCASSLVGGGSNEQYFGPGTRLTVT.

V usage is TRBV19 and J usage is TRBJ2-3; maybe TRBD2 (6 bases). Germline V gene sequence: CDR1 LNHDA, CDR2 SQIVND (reference sequence). The germline V and J ends were trimmed by 5 bases and 0 bases, with 12 bases remaining between them. This CDR3 has 15 residues. The CDR3 region is CASSFRGISTDTQYF. The CDR3 coding sequence is TGTGCCAGTAGTTTTCGGGGGATTAGCACAGATACGCAGTATTTT. The whole variable domain, remainder taken from reference TRBV19 and TRBJ2-3, is DGGITQSPKYLFRKEGQNVTLSCEQNLNHDAMYWYRQDPGQGLRLIYYSQIVNDFQKGDIAEGYSVSREKKESFPLTVTSAQKNPTAFYLCASSFRGISTDTQYFGPGTRLTVL.

The rearrangement uses TRBV29-1 and TRBJ2-5, with D possibly matching TRBD2 (5 bases). The V end lost 2 bases, the J end lost 5 bases, and 9 bases lay between the germline ends. This CDR3 contains 12 residues. The germline CDR1 and CDR2 sequences are SQVTM and ANQGSEA. The CDR3 DNA reads TGCAGCGTTGAATCGGGGTCGGAGACCCAGTACTTC. It yields the protein CSVESGSETQYF.

The V gene is TRBV7-8, the J gene TRBJ2-1; D may match TRBD1 or TRBD2 (7 bases each). Trimming shortened V by 5 bases and J by 6 bases, and 17 bases separated the two germline ends. The CDR3 contains 15 residues. CDR1 SGHVS and CDR2 FQNEAQ come from the germline V gene. The CDR3 DNA follows: TGTGCCAGCAGCCTGCAGGGGGGGACGGGCAATGAGCAGTTCTTC. Protein sequence: CASSLQGGTGNEQFF.

A single count supports this clone. The V call is TRBV19, the J call TRBJ1-1; D is possibly TRBD1 (5 bases). Trimming took 5 bases from V and 0 from J, leaving 7 bases between them. This CDR3 is built from 13 residues. Germline V CDR1 and CDR2: LNHDA, SQIVND (reference sequence). This CDR3 reads CASSLGLNTEAFF. The CDR3 bases are TGTGCCAGTAGTTTGGGGCTGAACACTGAAGCTTTCTTT. Full variable domain (remainder filled in from reference TRBV19 and TRBJ1-1): DGGITQSPKYLFRKEGQNVTLSCEQNLNHDAMYWYRQDPGQGLRLIYYSQIVNDFQKGDIAEGYSVSREKKESFPLTVTSAQKNPTAFYLCASSLGLNTEAFFGQGTRLTVV.